The rows below give T cell receptor beta chains drawn from one sample of a study of shared T cell receptors in the human thymus. TCRdb's table, derived via immunoSEQ multiplex PCR, lists solely in-frame clones and lacks some. The sample lists 650,000 to 950,000 clones, roughly 88% seen once, with 0.008% to 0.011% in the top ten. The data were also submitted as part of a second study, on human thymus T cells.

Sequences were obtained from thymocytes. The receptors come from a girl under three years old with a congenital heart defect. CDR3s include the opening cysteine and the closing phenylalanine or tryptophan. The order of the fields is V gene, D gene, clone size, CDR3 length, J gene, CDR3 DNA, CDR3 protein. A D gene is named only where the DNA matches it firmly. Clone size, where shown, is once, few, many, or a class for clones that have expanded.

TRBV2	TRBD1	.	12	TRBJ1-5	TGTGCCAGAGGGGGCGCGGGGCAGCCCCAGCATTTT	CARGGAGQPQHF
TRBV5-6	TRBD1	.	15	TRBJ1-2	TGTGCCAGCAGCTCGGACAGGGAAGGGAACTATGGCTACACCTTC	CASSSDREGNYGYTF
TRBV6-1	.	once	13	TRBJ1-2	TGTGCCAGCAGTGAGAAAGCCAACTATGGCTACACCTTC	CASSEKANYGYTF
TRBV19	TRBD1	.	15	TRBJ1-2	TGTGCCAGTTGGCCCGGGACAGGGTGCGTCTATGGCTACACCTTC	CASWPGTGCVYGYTF
TRBV9	.	.	18	TRBJ2-6	TGTGCCAGCAGCCCCGGGAGCAGGGTGATTTCTGGGGCCAACGTCCTGACTTTC	CASSPGSRVISGANVLTF
TRBV19	TRBD1	.	15	TRBJ2-1	TGTGCCAGTAGTATTCCCGGACAGGGTGGCAATGAGCAGTTCTTC	CASSIPGQGGNEQFF
TRBV5-4	TRBD2	.	19	TRBJ2-5	TGTGCCAGCAGCTTAGGTGGCGGGGGGGATCTGAGGTTCCAAGAGACCCAGTACTTC	CASSLGGGGDLRFQETQYF
TRBV14	TRBD2	once	19	TRBJ2-1	TGTGCCCGATCAGAACGGACTAGCGGGGGGGCTGGGCTCTACAATGAGCAGTTCTTC	CARSERTSGGAGLYNEQFF
TRBV29-1	.	few	16	TRBJ2-7	TGCAGCGTTGAAGACCGTACAGGGTCAACCCACTACGAGCAGTACTTC	CSVEDRTGSTHYEQYF
TRBV15	.	.	16	TRBJ2-3	TGTGCCACCAGCAGAGACATGACAGACATCACAGATACGCAGTATTTT	CATSRDMTDITDTQYF
TRBV19	.	.	15	TRBJ1-2	TGTGCCAGTAGTATAGATGGGGCCCTAAACTATGGCTACACCTTC	CASSIDGALNYGYTF
TRBV28	.	.	13	TRBJ1-6	TGTGCCAGCAGTTTCCTTATTGATTCACCCCTCCACTTT	CASSFLIDSPLHF
TRBV7-6	.	.	14	TRBJ2-7	TGTGCCAGCAGCTTAGGTTCACGGAGCTACGAGCAGTACTTC	CASSLGSRSYEQYF
TRBV5-1	TRBD1	.	15	TRBJ2-7	TGCGCCAGCAGCTGGCAGGGGGCTCCTTCCTACGAGCAGTACTTC	CASSWQGAPSYEQYF
TRBV6-5	.	.	14	TRBJ2-7	TGTGCCAGCAGTGCTGACAGGCCACTGGACGAGCAGTACTTC	CASSADRPLDEQYF
TRBV28	.	once	15	TRBJ2-5	TGTGCCAGCAGTTTAGGGGGGGCAACCCAAGAGACCCAGTACTTC	CASSLGGATQETQYF
TRBV6-6	.	.	16	TRBJ1-4	TGTGCCAGCAGTTACTCGAGCACAGTGCTTATTGAAAAACTGTTTTTT	CASSYSSTVLIEKLFF
TRBV28	.	.	15	TRBJ2-5	TGTGCCAGCAGTTTTTGGCCGCTCGAATTAGAGACCCAGTACTTC	CASSFWPLELETQYF
TRBV11-3	.	.	13	TRBJ2-2	TGTGCCAGCAGCTTAGCTAGCGCCGGGGAGCTGTTTTTT	CASSLASAGELFF
TRBV9	TRBD2	.	17	TRBJ2-1	TGTGCCAGCAGCGTGTATCGGACTAGCGGGCCGTACAATGAGCAGTTCTTC	CASSVYRTSGPYNEQFF
TRBV19	TRBD1	.	16	TRBJ1-2	TGTGCCAGTAGTACGGGACAGGTACGAATCTTCTATGGCTACACCTTC	CASSTGQVRIFYGYTF
TRBV19	TRBD1	.	17	TRBJ2-5	TGTGCCAGTAGTACTGAGGCGGGACAGGGAAGCCAAGAGACCCAGTACTTC	CASSTEAGQGSQETQYF
TRBV29-1	TRBD1	.	11	TRBJ1-4	TGTAGCGACAGGGGGGAGGAAAAACTGTTTTTT	CSDRGEEKLFF
TRBV2	TRBD2	once	16	TRBJ2-1	TGTGCCAGCAGATCGAAACCGGGGGGGTCCTACAATGAGCAGTTCTTC	CASRSKPGGSYNEQFF
TRBV14	.	.	15	TRBJ2-7	TGTGCCAGCAGCCAAGGACAGGAATTATCCTACGAGCAGTACTTC	CASSQGQELSYEQYF
TRBV14	TRBD1	.	14	TRBJ2-5	TGTGCCAGCAGCCAGATCACAGGGGTGGAGACCCAGTACTTC	CASSQITGVETQYF
TRBV5-4	TRBD1	.	16	TRBJ2-5	TGTGCCAGCAGCTTGTTGACAGGGTGGTACCAAGAGACCCAGTACTTC	CASSLLTGWYQETQYF